The 11 T cell receptor beta chains listed next were all sequenced from one sample in a study of control samples from healthy donors and cancer patients. The data were produced by immunoSEQ multiplex PCR, yet TCRdb's version contains in-frame clones alone and is incomplete. The top ten hold under 20% of the sample, which has about 99,000 clones, approximately 90% seen once. Sequencing was carried out using PBMCs. The receptors shown here come from a man in his sixties with lung cancer.

The rearrangement joins TRBV5-4 to TRBJ2-6; no clear D gene. V dropped 4 bases and J dropped 6 bases, with 14 bases sitting between them. Germline lookup yields CDR1 SGHNT and CDR2 YYREEE (reference sequence). This CDR3 contains 15 residues. This CDR3 reads CASSTSGTEANVLTF. The CDR3 bases are TGTGCCAGCAGCACCAGTGGTACGGAGGCCAACGTCCTGACTTTC.

In its sample, this clone was seen once. The genes are TRBV7-9 and TRBJ1-1; D not certain. Germline V lookup: CDR1 SEHNR, CDR2 FQNEAQ (reference sequence). V was cut by 2 bases and J by 4 bases, with 8 bases left in between. This CDR3 is built from 13 residues. CDR3 loop: CASSLRTSTEAFF. The CDR3 nucleotides read TGTGCCAGCAGCTTACGCACGTCCACTGAAGCTTTCTTT.

V usage is TRBV5-4 and J usage is TRBJ2-7; the match to TRBD1 covers 9 bases. V was clipped by 5 bases and J by 6 bases; unmatched bases: 9. The CDR3 consists of 14 residues. In germline, CDR1 is SGHNT, CDR2 YYREEE (reference sequence). The CDR3 DNA sequence: TGTGCCAGCAGTTCACAGGGGGCATTCGGCGAGCAGTACGTC. It specifies CASSSQGAFGEQYV.

The chain combines TRBV20-1 with TRBJ2-7; TRBD1 aligns across 7 bases. The CDR3 length is 11 residues. Trimming at V came to 6 bases and at J to 6 bases, leaving 5 bases not matched to a gene. Looked up from germline, CDR1 is DFQATT and CDR2 is SNEGSKA (reference sequence). CDR3 nucleotide sequence: TGCAGTGCCAGACAGGGACCCGAGCAGTACTTC. Translating gives CSARQGPEQYF.

The chain links TRBV3-1 (or the pseudogene TRBV3-2) to TRBJ1-6, with D possibly TRBD1 on 5 matching bases. Germline-derived CDR1 and CDR2 are LGHDT and YNNKEL (reference sequence). This CDR3 has 14 residues. V was cut by 1 base and J by 9 bases, with 10 bases left in between. CDR3 sequence reads: CASSQVPGSSPLHF. The CDR3 region has the DNA TGTGCCAGCAGCCAAGTGCCAGGGAGTTCACCCCTCCACTTT.

The chain joins TRBV9 to TRBJ1-2; D is undetermined. The CDR3 has 14 residues. The germline V gene encodes CDR1 SGDLS and CDR2 YYNGEE. Trimming pared 1 base from V and 7 bases from J, leaving 14 bases between. The CDR3 bases are TGTGCCAGCAGCGTATTAGTACCGACGGGTGGCTACACCTTC. Amino acid sequence: CASSVLVPTGGYTF.

V gene TRBV11-3 combines with J gene TRBJ2-2; D not resolved. The CDR3 is 17 residues long. Trimming cost V 3 bases and J 2 bases, with 16 bases left between them. Germline loops: CDR1 SGHNT, CDR2 YENEEA. The DNA of the CDR3 is TGTGCCAGCAGCTTTTTTAAGGATCCCCCAAACACCGGGGAGCTGTTTTTT. This codes for CASSFFKDPPNTGELFF.

V gene TRBV29-1 combines with J gene TRBJ1-2; TRBD1 matches 7 bases. The CDR3 spans 13 residues. Germline-derived CDR1 and CDR2 are SQVTM and ANQGSEA. Trimming removed 6 bases from V and 2 bases from J; junction bases left unmatched: 6. The CDR3 spells CSVSQGQNYGYTF. In DNA, the CDR3 is TGCAGCGTCTCTCAGGGACAGAACTATGGCTACACCTTC.

The chain recombines TRBV25-1 with TRBJ1-5; 8 nucleotides line up with TRBD1. With V trimmed by 5 bases and J by 5 bases, 5 bases remained unmatched. CDR1 and CDR2 (germline): MGHDK, SYGVNS. This CDR3 comprises 14 residues. CDR3 loop: CASSKAGGDQPQHF. The CDR3, as DNA: TGTGCCAGCAGTAAGGCAGGGGGCGATCAGCCCCAGCATTTT.

This chain links TRBV3-1 (or the pseudogene TRBV3-2) with TRBJ2-5, with 7 bases matching TRBD2. The CDR3 has 16 amino acids. V was pared by 1 base and J by 6 bases, with 11 bases of the junction left unmatched. Germline lookup yields CDR1 LGHDT and CDR2 YNNKEL (reference sequence). Here the CDR3 DNA reads TGTGCCAGCAGCCAAGGACGAGCGGGGCCTGGAAAGACCCAGTACTTC. This translates into CASSQGRAGPGKTQYF.

This clone was recorded once. The V and J genes are TRBV30 and TRBJ1-1; D not certain. V dropped 4 bases and J dropped 4 bases, with 13 bases sitting between them. Germline CDR1 is GTSNPN and CDR2 is SVGIG (reference sequence). The CDR3 covers 13 residues. CDR3 loop: CAWMARARTEAFF. CDR3 in DNA: TGTGCCTGGATGGCCCGAGCGCGCACTGAAGCTTTCTTT.